The source of this T cell receptor (beta chain) is a study of T-cell memory formation after mild COVID-19. Whole-study results and caveats: Clones that contracted clustered mainly in CM and EM if CD4+ and in EMRA if CD8+.

TCRdb processed the 5' RACE reads anew with MiXCR; each CDR3 protein has one entry. The sample lists 150,000 to 200,000 distinct CDR3 sequences; 11% were seen once. Points on this clonotype: What it recognizes is unknown.

The sequenced sample was PBMCs or a T cell subset sorted from them (not recorded which). This receptor was taken from a man between 18 and 29 years old who had mild COVID-19 (a few samples of this study predate the infection). Cell type and time point are not known.

The CDR3 is CASSVGQRAYEQYF. Here the CDR3 DNA reads TGTGCCAGCAGCGTAGGGCAGCGGGCCTACGAGCAGTACTTC. The rearrangement joins TRBV9 to TRBJ2-7, with D possibly TRBD2 on 6 matching bases. CDR1 and CDR2 from the germline V gene are SGDLS and YYNGEE. This CDR3 spans 14 amino acids. Trimming took off 0 bases at V and 2 bases at J, with 9 bases between the two ends.